The T cell receptor (beta chain) under discussion was sequenced for a study of cytomegalovirus exposure and HLA in healthy donors. Overall study results and limits: Rates of TCR association differed by HLA locus in a later analysis, with DRB1 highest and HLA-C lowest. The study designated about 180 TCR beta chains cytomegalovirus-associated.

It was with 60 Vbeta and 13 Jbeta primers that the PCR ran. The protocol was immunoSEQ multiplex PCR, while the TCRdb copy is restricted to in-frame clones and leaves out a portion. The table records about 72,000 clones, 75% to 80% of them present only once. This clone has only a few counts. No antigen is known for it. Sequencing was performed on PBMCs. This TCR was sampled from a man in his forties in good health and CMV-seronegative.

The CDR3 loop is CASSLGKNTEAFF. The CDR3 DNA reads as TGTGCCAGCTCACTCGGTAAGAACACTGAAGCTTTCTTT. The chain has TRBV18 and TRBJ1-1; D is undetermined. The CDR3 spans 13 residues. Trimming stripped 4 bases from V and 1 base from J, with 7 bases between. Germline CDR1 is KGHSH and CDR2 is LQKENI.